The 14 T cell receptor beta chains below were found in one sample sequenced in a study of shared clonotypes between healthy human individuals. The method was immunoSEQ multiplex PCR; TCRdb's version includes in-frame clones alone and lacks a portion of them. The table shows under 550,000 clones, with 90% to 97% occurring only once. What was sequenced was naive CD4+ T cells sorted from blood. Described subset: CD45RA+ positively selected. Receptor source: a woman in her twenties or thirties in good health.

Turning to this clone: Other DNA sequences in the same sample also yield this CDR3. The V and J genes are TRBV5-1 and TRBJ1-1; possible D gene TRBD1, 5 bases. Germline V gene data show CDR1 as SGHRS and CDR2 as YFSETQ. The ends were cut back, 0 bases at V and 1 base at J, with 10 bases in the middle. The CDR3 is made up of 15 amino acids. The DNA of the CDR3 is TGCGCCAGCAGCTTGGCCGGGGGAGGGAACACTGAAGCTTTCTTT. This translates into CASSLAGGGNTEAFF.

This chain uses TRBV9 with TRBJ1-3; D unclear. The CDR3 covers 17 residues. The germline gives CDR1 SGDLS, CDR2 YYNGEE. With 4 bases removed from V and 0 bases from J, the gap between germline ends came to 17 bases. CDR3 in amino acids: CASSPRLGILSGNTIYF. The CDR3 DNA follows: TGTGCCAGCAGCCCTCGGTTGGGGATCCTCTCTGGAAACACCATATATTTT.

The chain joins TRBV4-2 to TRBJ2-3; D remains unclear. Trimming pared 6 bases from V and 0 bases from J, leaving 10 bases between. Germline V gene data show CDR1 as LGHNA and CDR2 as YNFKEQ. The CDR3 loop spans 14 amino acids. CDR3 sequence reads: CASSSMESTDTQYF. The CDR3 DNA is TGTGCCAGCAGTTCAATGGAAAGCACAGATACGCAGTATTTT.

V gene TRBV10-1 combines with J gene TRBJ2-7, with D perhaps matching TRBD1 (5 bases). Germline values: CDR1 WNHNN, CDR2 SYGVQD (reference sequence). The CDR3 runs to 12 residues. The V and J ends lost 3 bases and 3 bases respectively, with 6 bases between them. The CDR3 DNA follows: TGCGCCAGCAGTGACGACAGCTACGAGCAGTACTTC. This translates into CASSDDSYEQYF.

V usage is TRBV5-1 and J usage is TRBJ2-7; D may be TRBD1 (6 bases). Trimming took off 0 bases at V and 5 bases at J, with 12 bases between the two ends. CDR1 is SGHRS and CDR2 is YFSETQ in the germline V gene. The CDR3 is made up of 14 amino acids. This CDR3 is CASSLGQAVNEQYF. In nucleotides, the CDR3 is TGCGCCAGCAGCTTGGGACAGGCCGTAAACGAGCAGTACTTC.

For the CDR3, the DNA is TGTGCCAGCTCACCACGTTCACTCCCTGGGGCAGGAACCTACGAGCAGTACTTC. It yields the protein CASSPRSLPGAGTYEQYF. The V call is TRBV18, the J call TRBJ2-7; the D gene is possibly TRBD1 (5 bases). The CDR3 totals 18 residues. Germline-derived CDR1 and CDR2 are KGHSH and LQKENI. The V and J ends lost 1 base and 2 bases respectively, with 21 bases between them.

The V gene is TRBV19, the J gene TRBJ1-1; D call uncertain. From germline, CDR1 is LNHDA and CDR2 SQIVND (reference sequence). V gave up 4 bases and J gave up 0 bases, with 3 bases separating them. This CDR3 has 12 residues. The DNA of the CDR3 is TGTGCCAGTAGTAATATGAACACTGAAGCTTTCTTT. It specifies CASSNMNTEAFF.

V and J are TRBV7-8 and TRBJ1-5, with D possibly matching TRBD1 (6 bases). V dropped 5 bases and J dropped 1 base, with 21 bases sitting between them. The CDR3 sequence is 18 residues long. CDR1 SGHVS and CDR2 FQNEAQ come from the germline V gene. CDR3: CASSRFRDILWSNQPQHF. In nucleotides, the CDR3 is TGTGCCAGCAGCCGATTCCGGGACATCCTATGGAGCAATCAGCCCCAGCATTTT.

This chain links TRBV7-3 with TRBJ2-7; D is perhaps TRBD1 or TRBD2 (5 bases each). The V end was cut by 1 base, the J end by 7 bases, with 20 bases between. Germline values: CDR1 SGHTA, CDR2 FQGTGA. The CDR3 spans 16 residues. CDR3 nucleotides: TGTGCCAGCAGCTTAAACACAGGACTGGGAAGGAGTGAGCAGTACTTC. It yields the protein CASSLNTGLGRSEQYF.

J is TRBJ1-6 and V is TRBV4-1, with TRBD1 matching 7 bases. The V and J ends lost 3 bases and 5 bases, in that order; junction bases with no gene match: 4. The CDR3 totals 15 residues. Germline loops: CDR1 MGHRA, CDR2 YSYEKL. The CDR3 here is CASSHPDRDNSPLHF. The DNA for the CDR3 is TGCGCCAGCAGCCACCCCGACAGGGATAATTCACCCCTCCACTTT.

The chain links TRBV7-9 to TRBJ2-7, with 7 bases fitting TRBD1. J lost 4 bases, V lost 5 bases, and 8 bases had no gene match. This CDR3 contains 14 residues. CDR1 is SEHNR, CDR2 FQNEAQ, per germline (reference sequence). This CDR3 is CASSPTGRSYEQYF. CDR3 DNA: TGTGCCAGCAGCCCGACAGGGCGTTCGTACGAGCAGTACTTC.

This clone appeared a single time. This chain links TRBV11-3 with TRBJ2-7; 12 nucleotides agree with TRBD1. The J segment lost 4 bases and the V segment lost 5 bases, leaving 9 bases of the junction unmatched. The CDR3 is 16 amino acids. The germline gives CDR1 SGHNT, CDR2 YENEEA. The CDR3 here is CASSVGGTGGFYEQYF. In DNA, the CDR3 is TGTGCCAGCAGCGTAGGAGGGACAGGGGGCTTTTACGAGCAGTACTTC.

The chain employs TRBV29-1 and TRBJ2-5; TRBD1 matches 10 bases. The J call is doubtful: the DNA matches TRBJ2-7 better. Per the germline V gene, CDR1 is SQVTM and CDR2 is ANQGSEA. CDR3 size: 14 residues. The CDR3: CSVEGGQGNYEQYF. The CDR3 nucleotides are TGCAGCGTTGAAGGGGGACAGGGGAACTACGAGCAGTACTTC.

The chain joins TRBV2 to TRBJ2-2; 8 bases map to TRBD2. Germline CDR1 SNHLY, CDR2 FYNNEI. CDR3 length equals 16 residues. Germline trimming cut 6 bases from V and 4 bases from J; bases unmatched to any gene: 10. The CDR3: CASRERLAYGTGELFF. The CDR3 DNA is TGTGCCAGCAGAGAAAGACTAGCGTACGGCACCGGGGAGCTGTTTTTT.